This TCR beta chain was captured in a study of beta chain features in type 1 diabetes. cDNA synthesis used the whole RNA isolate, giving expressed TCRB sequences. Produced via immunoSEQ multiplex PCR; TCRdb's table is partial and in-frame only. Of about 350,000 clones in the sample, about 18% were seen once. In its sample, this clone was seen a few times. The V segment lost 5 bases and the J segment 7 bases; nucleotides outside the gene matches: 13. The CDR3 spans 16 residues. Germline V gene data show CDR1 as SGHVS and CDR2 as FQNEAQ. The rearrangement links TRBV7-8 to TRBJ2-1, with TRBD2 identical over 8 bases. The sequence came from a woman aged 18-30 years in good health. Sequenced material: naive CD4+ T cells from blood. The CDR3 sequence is CASSPFRLAGNNEQFF. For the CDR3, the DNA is TGTGCCAGCAGCCCCTTCCGGCTAGCGGGTAATAATGAGCAGTTCTTC.